This T cell receptor beta chain is from a study of blood T cell repertoires in COVID-19. Whole-study context: There were acute and convalescent COVID-19 samples, and they came from the United States, Italy and Spain. In each case, the material was cDNA or gDNA derived from T cells, B-cell-depleted T cells, or PBMCs.

Clones were read by immunoSEQ multiplex PCR, and TCRdb kept only the in-frame ones, dropping some. The repertoire holds about 300,000 clones, with 70% to 90% as singletons. This CDR3 is 11 amino acids long. The germline CDR1 and CDR2 sequences are MNHGY and SAAAGT. With regard to this clone: A read error may produce the germline difference seen at one junction end.

The TCR was taken from a woman between 18 and 29 years old who had recovered from COVID-19. This chain links TRBV6-8 with TRBJ2-7, with 7 bases lining up with TRBD1. The sequenced material came from PBMCs or T cells enriched from blood (not recorded which). Here the CDR3 reads CASTNGQVEAF. CDR3 in DNA: TGTGCCAGCACCAACGGACAGGTCGAGGCCTTC.